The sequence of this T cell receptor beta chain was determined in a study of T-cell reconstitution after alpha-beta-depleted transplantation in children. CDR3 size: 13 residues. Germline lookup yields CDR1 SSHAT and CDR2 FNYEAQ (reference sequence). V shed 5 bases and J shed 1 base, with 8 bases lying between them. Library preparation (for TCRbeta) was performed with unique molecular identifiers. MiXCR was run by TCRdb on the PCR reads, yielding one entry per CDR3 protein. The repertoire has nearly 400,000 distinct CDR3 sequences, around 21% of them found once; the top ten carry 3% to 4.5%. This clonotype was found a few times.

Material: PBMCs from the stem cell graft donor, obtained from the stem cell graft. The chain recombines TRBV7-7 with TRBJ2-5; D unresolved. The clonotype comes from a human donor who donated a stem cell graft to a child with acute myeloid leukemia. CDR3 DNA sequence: TGTGCCAGCAGCCCCCAAGTCCAAGAGACCCAGTACTTC. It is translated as CASSPQVQETQYF.